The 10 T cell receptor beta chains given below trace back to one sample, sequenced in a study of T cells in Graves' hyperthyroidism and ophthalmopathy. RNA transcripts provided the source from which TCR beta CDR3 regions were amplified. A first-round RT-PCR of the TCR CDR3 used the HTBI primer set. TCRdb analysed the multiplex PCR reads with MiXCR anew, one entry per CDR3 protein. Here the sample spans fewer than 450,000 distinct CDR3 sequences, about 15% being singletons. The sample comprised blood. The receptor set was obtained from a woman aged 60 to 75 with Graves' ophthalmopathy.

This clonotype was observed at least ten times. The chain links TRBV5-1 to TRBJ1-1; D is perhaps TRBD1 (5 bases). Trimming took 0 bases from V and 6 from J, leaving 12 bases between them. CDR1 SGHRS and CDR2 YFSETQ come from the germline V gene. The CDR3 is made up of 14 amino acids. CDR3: CASSLAGGASEAFF. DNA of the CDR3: TGCGCCAGCAGCTTGGCGGGGGGAGCATCTGAAGCTTTCTTT. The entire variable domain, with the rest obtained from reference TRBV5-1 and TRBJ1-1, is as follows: KAGVTQTPRYLIKTRGQQVTLSCSPISGHRSVSWYQQTPGQGLQFLFEYFSETQRNKGNFPGRFSGRQFSNSRSEMNVSTLELGDSALYLCASSLAGGASEAFFGQGTRLTVV.

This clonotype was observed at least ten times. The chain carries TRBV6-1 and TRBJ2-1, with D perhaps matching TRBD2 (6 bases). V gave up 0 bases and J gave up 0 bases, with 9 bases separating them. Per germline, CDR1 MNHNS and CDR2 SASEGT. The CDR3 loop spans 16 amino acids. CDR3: CASSEAGGASYNEQFF. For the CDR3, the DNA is TGTGCCAGCAGTGAAGCCGGGGGTGCCTCCTACAATGAGCAGTTCTTC.

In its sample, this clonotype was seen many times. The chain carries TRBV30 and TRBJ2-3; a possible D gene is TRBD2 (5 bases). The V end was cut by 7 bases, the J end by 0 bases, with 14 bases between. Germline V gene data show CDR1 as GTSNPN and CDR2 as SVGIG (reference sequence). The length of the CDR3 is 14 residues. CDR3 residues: CASRRYFSTDTQYF. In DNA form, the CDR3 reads TGTGCCTCCCGGAGGTACTTTAGCACAGATACGCAGTATTTT.

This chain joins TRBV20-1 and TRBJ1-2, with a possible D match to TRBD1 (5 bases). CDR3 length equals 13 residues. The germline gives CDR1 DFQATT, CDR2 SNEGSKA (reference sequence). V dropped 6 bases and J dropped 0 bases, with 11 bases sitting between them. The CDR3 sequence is CSARQGTNYGYTF. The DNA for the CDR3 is TGCAGTGCCAGGCAGGGAACTAACTATGGCTACACCTTC.

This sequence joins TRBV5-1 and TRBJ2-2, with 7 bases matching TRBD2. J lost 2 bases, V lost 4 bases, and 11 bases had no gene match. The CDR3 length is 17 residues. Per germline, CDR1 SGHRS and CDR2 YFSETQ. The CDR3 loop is CASSLRAGWFNTGELFF. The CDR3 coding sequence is TGCGCCAGCAGCCTCCGAGCGGGGTGGTTCAACACCGGGGAGCTGTTTTTT.

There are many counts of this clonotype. CDR3 sequence: CASSLWVRDLTTNEKLFF. The CDR3 nucleotides are TGCGCCAGCAGCTTGTGGGTCCGGGACTTGACAACTAATGAAAAACTGTTTTTT. The chain employs TRBV5-1 and TRBJ1-4; TRBD1 might be the D (5 bases). The germline gives CDR1 SGHRS, CDR2 YFSETQ. CDR3 length equals 18 residues. The V end was cut by 1 base, the J end by 0 bases, with 16 bases between.

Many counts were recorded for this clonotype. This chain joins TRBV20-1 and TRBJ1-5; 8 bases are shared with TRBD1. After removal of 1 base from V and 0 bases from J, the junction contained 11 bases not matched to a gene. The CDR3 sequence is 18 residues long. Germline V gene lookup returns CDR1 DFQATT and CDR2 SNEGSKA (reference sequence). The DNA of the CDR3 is TGCAGTGCTAGAGGTCCGGGACAGGCTGTCAATAGCAATCAGCCCCAGCATTTT. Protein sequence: CSARGPGQAVNSNQPQHF.

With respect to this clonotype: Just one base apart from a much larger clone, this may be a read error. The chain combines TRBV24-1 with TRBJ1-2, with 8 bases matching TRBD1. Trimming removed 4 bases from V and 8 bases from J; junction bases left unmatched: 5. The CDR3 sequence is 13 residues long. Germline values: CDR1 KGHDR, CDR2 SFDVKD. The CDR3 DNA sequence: TGTGCCACCAGTGACCAGGGGGCGAGAGGCTACACCTTC. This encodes CATSDQGARGYTF.

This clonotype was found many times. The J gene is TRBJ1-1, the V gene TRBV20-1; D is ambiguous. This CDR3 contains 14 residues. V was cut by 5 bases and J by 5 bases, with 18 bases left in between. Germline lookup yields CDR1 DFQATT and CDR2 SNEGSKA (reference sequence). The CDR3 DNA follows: TGCAGTGCTTTCCGGCCCCGAGGCGTGACTGAAGCTTTCTTT. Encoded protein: CSAFRPRGVTEAFF.

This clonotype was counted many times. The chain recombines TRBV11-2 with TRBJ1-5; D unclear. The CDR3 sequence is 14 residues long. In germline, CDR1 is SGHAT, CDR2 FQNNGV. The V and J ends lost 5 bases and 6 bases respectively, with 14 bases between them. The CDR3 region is CASSPLGAGQPQHF. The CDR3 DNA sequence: TGTGCCAGCAGCCCCCTCGGTGCGGGTCAGCCCCAGCATTTT.